The entry that follows covers one TCR beta chain sequence. Its antigen is still unknown. Per-nucleotide qualities are absent, and no much larger clonotype sits a single base away. The data were obtained in a study of CD8+ T cells in alopecia areata listed by TCRdb under 2018. The study in broad terms: Treated patients were enrolled in an open-label pilot trial of oral tofacitinib at 5 to 10 mg twice daily for moderate-to-severe alopecia areata. High-throughput TCRbeta sequencing was used to examine T cell clonal expansion in alopecia areata in both the C3H/HeJ mouse model and human patients. Patients on tofacitinib were biopsied at baseline and after 4 and 24 weeks of treatment, and several of the patients also had a later scalp biopsy. TCRbeta CDR3 regions were amplified by immunoSEQ multiplex PCR using 35 Vbeta forward and 13 Jbeta reverse primers. Scalp clonality was compared among normal scalp (n=4), patchy alopecia areata scalp (n=8), and alopecia totalis/universalis scalp (n=8). Patients received tofacitinib for 6 to 18 months and were then followed off drug for 6 months to check for delayed response and recurrence. Scalp tissue and sorted CD4+ and CD8+ peripheral blood T cells from patchy and totalis/universalis alopecia areata patients and from healthy controls were covered by human TCRbeta sequencing. RNA was obtained with the PAXgene miRNA kit for fixed scalp, the miRNeasy kit for PBMCs, and the RNeasy kit for mouse skin. The investigation overall reported the following: Resident alphabeta T cells in normal human skin are also sequenced, complicating scalp TCR repertoire analysis, unlike mouse skin dominated by gammadelta T cells. TCR sequences shared between patients were less clear than in mice, possibly partly because of HLA diversity in the patient population. Lesional scalp, especially in alopecia totalis/universalis, showed higher clonality and more expanded CD8+ clones than normal scalp, suggesting antigenic drive.

The time point label, as the study defines it: baseline before oral tofacitinib. Lesional scalp punch biopsies and peripheral blood were obtained from alopecia areata patients. PBMCs were separated by density centrifugation and stained for CD3, CD4 and CD8, after which CD4+ and CD8+ T cells were sorted on a FACSAria. The CDR3, from cysteine to phenylalanine, totals 15 residues. The entry retains the CDR3 DNA only, 45 bases that are in frame from base 1. The germline ends are 11 bases apart after V is trimmed by 4 bases and J by 0 bases. The germline V gene provides CDR1 SGDLS and CDR2 YYNGEE. Libraries were prepared through the immunoSEQ multiplex PCR assay. RNA was extracted from all samples and reverse transcribed into cDNA, which served as template for TCR sequencing. First-strand cDNA was synthesized using SuperScript III with a 2:1 mix of oligo-dT and random hexamers. A synthetic immune receptor repertoire was used to gauge amplification bias, and whatever bias remained was removed computationally. Per the authors' processing: Raw reads were preprocessed to remove errors, and CDR3 was defined by IMGT conventions from the conserved cysteine to phenylalanine. To get clonality, Shannon entropy was normalized by log2 of the number of productive unique TCRs and the result was subtracted from 1. Whether each scalp clone was CD4 or CD8 was inferred by checking scalp TCRbeta sequences against the CD4 and CD8 repertoires from sorted blood. TCRdb re-hosts the immuneACCESS table, in-frame sequences only. Its copies lack some clones; in the studies checked, an unresolved V gene accounts for under half of them, and the cause for the rest is not known. That table gives V, J and clone size, and the DNA gave D and trimming. This sample gives tens of thousands of clones in total; under 75% of them show up just once. Approximately 17% of the sample rests with the top ten.

Source: CD8+ T cells sorted from blood, taken at week 0. The receptor was derived from a human donor with alopecia areata. The chain joins TRBV9 to TRBJ2-1; tentative D gene TRBD2, with 6 bases matching. The sequence in DNA is TGTGCCAGCAGCTTCAGTAGCGGCTCCTACAATGAGCAGTTCTTC. This sequence encodes CASSFSSGSYNEQFF.